The 18 T cell receptor beta chains presented below share a single source sample, sequenced in a study of blood T cells in healthy people across ages. With a J-beta primer mix and a sample-barcoded 5' primer, a second PCR ran roughly 7 to 11 cycles. TCRdb reprocessed the 5' RACE reads with MiXCR, giving one entry per CDR3 protein. The data show approximately 1.5 million distinct CDR3 sequences, roughly two fifths seen once. The material sequenced was blood. These receptors were obtained from a woman aged 18-30 years in good health.

Only a few counts were recorded for this clonotype. The V gene is TRBV25-1, the J gene TRBJ2-5; no definite D call. Germline lookup yields CDR1 MGHDK and CDR2 SYGVNS. This CDR3 has 13 residues. Trimming left V 3 bases short and J 11 bases short, with 16 bases between. In DNA form, the CDR3 reads TGTGCCAGCAGTGACCCACCATACGATGAGCAGTACTTC. The encoded protein is CASSDPPYDEQYF.

V gene TRBV5-1 combines with J gene TRBJ2-1; 8 bases fit TRBD2. Germline assignment: CDR1 SGHRS and CDR2 YFSETQ. J gave up 0 bases and V 5 bases, and 7 bases lay outside the gene matches. This CDR3 has 16 amino acids. The CDR3 sequence: CASRRIAGSSYNEQFF. In nucleotides, the CDR3 is TGCGCCAGCAGAAGAATAGCGGGGAGCTCCTACAATGAGCAGTTCTTC.

Concerning this clonotype: The junction differs from germline at one of its ends, possibly a read error. DNA for the CDR3: TGCGCCAGCAGTTTAGTGGCAGGACTAAGAACCTACGAGCAGTACTTC. Protein sequence: CASSLVAGLRTYEQYF. The chain recombines TRBV12-3 or TRBV12-4 with TRBJ2-5; D is possibly TRBD2 (6 bases). The DNA end lines up better with TRBJ2-7; the J call may be wrong. The CDR3 totals 16 residues.

This chain joins TRBV6-4 and TRBJ2-1, with 12 bases that match TRBD2. Germline trimming cut 4 bases from V and 0 bases from J; bases unmatched to any gene: 1. The CDR3 has 16 residues. CDR1 is MRHNA, CDR2 SNTAGT, per germline. CDR3 sequence reads: CASSGTSGISYNEQFF. CDR3 bases: TGTGCCAGCAGTGGGACTAGCGGGATCTCCTACAATGAGCAGTTCTTC.

This chain joins TRBV20-1 and TRBJ2-7, with 11 bases that match TRBD2. Germline V lookup: CDR1 DFQATT, CDR2 SNEGSKA (reference sequence). The CDR3 consists of 14 residues. V trimming: 7 bases; J trimming: 8 bases; junction bases outside the gene matches: 13. The CDR3 nucleotides are TGCAGTGTTGCACCGGGACTAGCGGCCCCACAGCAGTACTTC. It yields the protein CSVAPGLAAPQQYF.

This sequence joins TRBV19 and TRBJ2-7; TRBD1 aligns across 8 bases. The V gene's germline CDR1 is LNHDA and CDR2 SQIVND (reference sequence). Trimming took 4 bases from V and 1 from J; bases not matched to a gene: 6. This CDR3 region has 15 residues. The CDR3 bases are TGTGCCAGTAGTAAACAGGGGGAATCTTCCTACGAGCAGTACTTC. This codes for CASSKQGESSYEQYF.

The chain has TRBV29-1 and TRBJ1-6; tentative D call: TRBD1 (6 bases). With 6 bases removed from V and 9 bases from J, the gap between germline ends came to 15 bases. The germline V gene encodes CDR1 SQVTM and CDR2 ANQGSEA. The CDR3 has 13 residues. The CDR3 protein is CSVPGGGSSPLHF. CDR3 bases: TGCAGCGTCCCCGGGGGGGGCAGTTCACCCCTCCACTTT.

This chain connects TRBV4-1 to TRBJ2-6, with D possibly matching TRBD1 (5 bases). The germline V and J ends were trimmed by 1 base and 2 bases, with 12 bases remaining between them. The CDR3 loop spans 17 amino acids. Germline CDR1 reads MGHRA; CDR2 reads YSYEKL. CDR3 sequence (DNA): TGCGCCAGCAGCCAAGCCAGGGATGGGCCTGGGGCCAACGTCCTGACTTTC. It yields the protein CASSQARDGPGANVLTF.

V and J are TRBV20-1 and TRBJ2-7; D remains unclear. The CDR3 covers 12 residues. Germline-derived CDR1 and CDR2 are DFQATT and SNEGSKA (reference sequence). V was trimmed by 1 base and J by 0 bases, leaving 4 bases between them. Written as DNA, the CDR3 is TGCAGTGCTAGAGTGAACTCCTACGAGCAGTACTTC. Translation: CSARVNSYEQYF.

The V and J genes are TRBV7-2 and TRBJ2-1, with a tentative D call TRBD2 (5 bases). The DNA matches TRBJ2-7 better at its end, which makes the J call doubtful. Germline V gives CDR1 SGHTA, CDR2 FQGNSA. The CDR3 loop spans 13 amino acids. The CDR3 nucleotides are TGTGCCAGCAGCTTTGGGTGGAGGAGTGGGCAGTACTTC. Its protein is CASSFGWRSGQYF.

The gene calls are TRBV20-1 and TRBJ1-2, with D hard to call. The germline V gene has CDR1 DFQATT and CDR2 SNEGSKA (reference sequence). The CDR3 loop spans 15 amino acids. V lost 5 bases, J lost 7 bases, and 23 bases lay in between. The CDR3 DNA reads TGCAGTGCTGTTAGCCCGGGAGGAGGGTCCTTTGGCTACACCTTC. Its protein is CSAVSPGGGSFGYTF.

The J gene is TRBJ2-2, the V gene TRBV30; D not resolved. The germline gives CDR1 GTSNPN, CDR2 SVGIG (reference sequence). The CDR3 is made up of 12 amino acids. Trimming removed 4 bases at V and 8 bases at J, with 11 bases between. The CDR3 here is CAWKLGLGELFF. The CDR3 DNA is TGTGCCTGGAAACTTGGTTTGGGGGAGCTGTTTTTT.

This clonotype showed up many times. The genes are TRBV28 and TRBJ2-5, with D unclear. The CDR3 length is 14 residues. Germline CDR1 reads MDHEN; CDR2 reads SYDVKM. The V gene lost 4 bases and the J gene lost 5 bases, with 14 bases spanning the gap. The CDR3 sequence: CASSSSGRSETQYF. In nucleotides, the CDR3 is TGTGCCAGCAGTTCCTCAGGAAGGTCGGAGACCCAGTACTTC.

The chain joins TRBV6-5 to TRBJ2-5, with 7 bases fitting TRBD1. The V and J ends lost 8 bases and 0 bases, in that order; junction bases with no gene match: 12. This CDR3 is built from 16 residues. The germline CDR1 and CDR2 sequences are MNHEY and SVGAGI. The CDR3 DNA sequence: TGTGCCAGCGCTCAAAAGGACAGGACGTACCAAGAGACCCAGTACTTC. Amino acids: CASAQKDRTYQETQYF.

V and J are TRBV29-1 and TRBJ1-1, with D maybe TRBD1 (6 bases). CDR1 SQVTM and CDR2 ANQGSEA come from the germline V gene. The CDR3 loop spans 13 amino acids. For the CDR3, the DNA is TGCAACGTCCAGGGGCGTTTGAACACTGAAGCTTTCTTT. Protein sequence: CNVQGRLNTEAFF.

This clonotype was recorded many times. J is TRBJ1-2 and V is TRBV10-3; TRBD1 matches 7 bases. The CDR3 has 15 amino acids. V trimming: 2 bases; J trimming: 2 bases; junction bases outside the gene matches: 5. The germline V gene has CDR1 ENHRY and CDR2 SYGVKD. CDR3 nucleotide sequence: TGTGCCATCAGTGAGACACCGGGACAGAACTATGGCTACACCTTC. This encodes CAISETPGQNYGYTF.

The chain has TRBV12-3 or TRBV12-4 and TRBJ2-3, with 7 bases fitting TRBD2. V was clipped by 2 bases and J by 1 base; unmatched bases: 3. The CDR3 runs to 15 residues. In DNA form, the CDR3 reads TGTGCCAGCAGTTTAAGCGGGGACCGCACAGATACGCAGTATTTT. Its translation is CASSLSGDRTDTQYF.

The chain has TRBV7-9 and TRBJ2-2; no definite D call. The ends were cut back, 2 bases at V and 2 bases at J, with 6 bases in the middle. This CDR3 contains 14 residues. Germline CDR1 is SEHNR and CDR2 is FQNEAQ (reference sequence). CDR3 region: CASSLRDNTGELFF. For the CDR3, the DNA is TGTGCCAGCAGCTTAAGGGATAACACCGGGGAGCTGTTTTTT. The whole variable domain, remainder taken from reference TRBV7-9 and TRBJ2-2, is DTGVSQNPRHKITKRGQNVTFRCDPISEHNRLYWYRQTLGQGPEFLTYFQNEAQLEKSRLLSDRFSAERPKGSFSTLEIQRTEQGDSAMYLCASSLRDNTGELFFGEGSRLTVL.